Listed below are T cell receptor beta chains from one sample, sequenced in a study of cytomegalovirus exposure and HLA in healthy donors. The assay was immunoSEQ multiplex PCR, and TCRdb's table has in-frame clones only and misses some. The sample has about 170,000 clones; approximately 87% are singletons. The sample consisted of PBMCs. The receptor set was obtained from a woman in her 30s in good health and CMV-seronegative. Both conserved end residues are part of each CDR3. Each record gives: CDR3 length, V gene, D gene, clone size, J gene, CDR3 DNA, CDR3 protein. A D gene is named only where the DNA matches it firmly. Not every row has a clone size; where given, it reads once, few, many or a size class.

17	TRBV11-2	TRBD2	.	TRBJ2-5	TGTGCCAGCAGCTCGAGACTAGCGGGGGGCGGGTCAGAGACCCAGTACTTC	CASSSRLAGGGSETQYF
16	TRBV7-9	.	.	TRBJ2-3	TGTGCCAGCAGCTCCACGCGGACAGTTAACACAGATACGCAGTATTTT	CASSSTRTVNTDTQYF
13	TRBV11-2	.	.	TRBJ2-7	TGTGCCAGCAGCTTTTCACAGGGTTACGAGCAGTACTTC	CASSFSQGYEQYF
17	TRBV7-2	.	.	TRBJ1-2	TGTGCCAGCAGCTTATTCCAGCGGCAGGTTGGTTCATGGGGCTACACCTTC	CASSLFQRQVGSWGYTF
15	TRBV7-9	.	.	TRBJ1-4	TGTGCCAGCAGCTTCCGGGACAAGGGACGAGAAAAACTGTTTTTT	CASSFRDKGREKLFF
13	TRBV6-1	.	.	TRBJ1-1	TGTGCCAGCAAAGGTACACTCGGCACTGAAGCTTTCTTT	CASKGTLGTEAFF
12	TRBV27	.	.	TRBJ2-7	TGTGCCAGCAGTCCCCCCGATAGGGAGCAGTACTTC	CASSPPDREQYF
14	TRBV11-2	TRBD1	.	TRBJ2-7	TGTGCCAGCAGCTCAAGGACAGGGAGCTACGAGCAGTACTTC	CASSSRTGSYEQYF
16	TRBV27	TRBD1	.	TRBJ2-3	TGTGCCAGCAGGGCTGACAGGGGAACTAGCACAGATACGCAGTATTTT	CASRADRGTSTDTQYF
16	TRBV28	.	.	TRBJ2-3	TGTGCCAGCAGTTCCCCCGGGGTACCACTCACAGATACGCAGTATTTT	CASSSPGVPLTDTQYF
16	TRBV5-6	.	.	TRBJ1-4	TGTGCCAGCAGCTTGGCCGGGGTCTCCACTAATGAAAAACTGTTTTTT	CASSLAGVSTNEKLFF
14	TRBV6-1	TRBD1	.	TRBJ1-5	TGTGCCAGCAGTGAAACAGGGGGCAATCAGCCCCAGCATTTT	CASSETGGNQPQHF
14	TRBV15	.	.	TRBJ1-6	TGTGCCACCAGCAGAGATCGGGATAATTCACCCCTCCACTTT	CATSRDRDNSPLHF
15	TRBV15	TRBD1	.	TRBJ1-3	TGTGCCACCAGCCTGGGACAGGGCTATGGAAACACCATATATTTT	CATSLGQGYGNTIYF
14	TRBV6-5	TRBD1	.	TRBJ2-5	TGTGCCAGCACCCAAGGGACAGAGAAAGAGACCCAGTACTTC	CASTQGTEKETQYF
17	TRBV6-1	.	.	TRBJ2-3	TGTGCCAGCAGTGAAGCGTTAAGGAACCCGGGGTGGGATACGCAGTATTTT	CASSEALRNPGWDTQYF
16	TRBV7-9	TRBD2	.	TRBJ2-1	TGTGCCAGCAGCCCGCGTTGGGGGGGGAGCGACAATGAGCAGTTCTTC	CASSPRWGGSDNEQFF
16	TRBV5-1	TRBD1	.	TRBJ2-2	TGCGCCAGCAGCTCACGACAGGGGTGGAACACCGGGGAGCTGTTTTTT	CASSSRQGWNTGELFF
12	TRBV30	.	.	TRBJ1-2	TGTGCCTGGAGTCCCTTGTCCTATGGCTACACCTTC	CAWSPLSYGYTF
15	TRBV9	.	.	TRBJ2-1	TGTGCCAGCAGCGCCAAGCTGAGCTCCTACAATGAGCAGTTCTTC	CASSAKLSSYNEQFF
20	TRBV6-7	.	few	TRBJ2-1	TGTGCCAGCAGTGGTACCCGGGACAGGAGAAGCGGGAGCTCCTACAATGAGCAGTTCTTC	CASSGTRDRRSGSSYNEQFF
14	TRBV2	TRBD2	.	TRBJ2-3	TGTGCCAGGGACCTAGCGGAGAACACAGATACGCAGTATTTT	CARDLAENTDTQYF
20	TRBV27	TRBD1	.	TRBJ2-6	TGTGCCAGCAGTTTAAATCGGATCGGACAGGCGAGCTCTGGGGCCAACGTCCTGACTTTC	CASSLNRIGQASSGANVLTF
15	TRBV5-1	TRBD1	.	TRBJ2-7	TGCGCCAGCAGCTCACCCGAGGACAGGGGCTACGAGCAGTACTTC	CASSSPEDRGYEQYF
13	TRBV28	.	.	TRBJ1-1	TGTGCCAGCAGTCTCGGGGGACGGATTGAAGCTTTCTTT	CASSLGGRIEAFF
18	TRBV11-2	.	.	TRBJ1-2	TGTGCCAGCAGCTTAGTATCCCCTCCTGGAGACATTTCCTATGGCTACACCTTC	CASSLVSPPGDISYGYTF
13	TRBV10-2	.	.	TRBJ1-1	TGCGCCAGCAGTGAAGTTTGGAACACTGAAGCTTTCTTT	CASSEVWNTEAFF
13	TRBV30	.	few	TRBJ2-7	TGTGCCTGGAGTGTAGGAGCTCTGTACGAGCAGTACTTC	CAWSVGALYEQYF
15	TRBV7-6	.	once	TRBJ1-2	TGTGCCAGCAGCTTAGACACGGGCCCCATGGGCGGCTACACCTTC	CASSLDTGPMGGYTF
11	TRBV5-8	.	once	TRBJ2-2	TGTGCCAGCAGCCGGATCGGGGAGCTGTTTTTT	CASSRIGELFF
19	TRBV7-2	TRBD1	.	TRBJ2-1	TGTGCCAGCAGCTCACGACAGGGGGAAACCGTTCGAACGTACAATGAGCAGTTCTTC	CASSSRQGETVRTYNEQFF